A selection of T cell receptor beta chains follows, all from one sample in a study of blood T cell repertoires in COVID-19. The table came from immunoSEQ multiplex PCR; TCRdb's copy has only in-frame clones and leaves some out. The sample holds over 45,000 clones, around 86% seen once. Input material: peripheral blood. These receptor sequences come from a man aged 50-59 years with active COVID-19. Both conserved end residues are part of each CDR3. The D gene is left open where the match is weak. Clone size is given for some rows only: seen once, a few or many times, or a class if the clone is expanded.

. | 15 | TRBD2 | TRBJ2-3 | TRBV6-2/TRBV6-3 | CASSDSGTSTDTQYF | TGTGCCAGCAGTGATAGCGGGACTAGCACAGATACGCAGTATTTT
. | 15 | . | TRBJ1-5 | TRBV1 | CTSSPEDRRNQPQHF | TGCACCAGCAGCCCCGAGGACAGACGCAATCAGCCCCAGCATTTT
. | 11 | TRBD1 | TRBJ2-3 | TRBV20-1 | CSALQGARKYF | TGCAGTGCTTTACAGGGGGCGCGAAAGTATTTT
. | 15 | TRBD2 | TRBJ2-5 | TRBV4-1 | CASSQGTGGGETQYF | TGCGCCAGCAGCCAAGGCACGGGGGGAGGAGAGACCCAGTACTTC
few | 15 | TRBD1 | TRBJ2-7 | TRBV7-8 | CASSLALGQGFEQYF | TGTGCCAGCAGCTTAGCGCTGGGACAGGGATTCGAGCAGTACTTC
. | 14 | TRBD1 | TRBJ1-2 | TRBV9 | CASTRTGVDYGYTF | TGTGCCAGCACCCGGACAGGGGTGGACTATGGCTACACCTTC
. | 15 | TRBD2 | TRBJ2-7 | TRBV7-9 | CASSGSGKSSYEQYF | TGTGCCAGCAGCGGTAGCGGGAAGTCTTCCTACGAGCAGTACTTC
. | 16 | TRBD1 | TRBJ1-2 | TRBV19 | CASSAQAQGAYYGYTF | TGTGCCAGTAGTGCTCAGGCACAGGGGGCTTATTATGGCTACACCTTC
. | 15 | . | TRBJ2-5 | TRBV5-4 | CASRLRPVGQETQYF | TGTGCCAGCAGATTACGTCCGGTCGGGCAAGAGACCCAGTACTTC
. | 15 | TRBD2 | TRBJ2-7 | TRBV5-1 | CASSLALAGNYEQYF | TGCGCCAGCAGCTTGGCACTAGCGGGAAACTACGAGCAGTACTTC
. | 15 | . | TRBJ2-1 | TRBV7-2 | CASSLLPSSYNEQFF | TGTGCCAGCAGCTTACTCCCCAGCTCCTACAATGAGCAGTTCTTC
. | 14 | . | TRBJ1-1 | TRBV6-5 | CASSPRSTSTEAFF | TGTGCCAGCAGTCCGCGAAGTACTTCCACTGAAGCTTTCTTT
once | 16 | . | TRBJ1-4 | TRBV30 | CAWSAEQPATNEKLFF | TGTGCCTGGAGTGCTGAACAGCCAGCAACTAATGAAAAACTGTTTTTT
. | 14 | TRBD1 | TRBJ2-2 | TRBV11-2 | CASSFGTGYGELFF | TGTGCCAGCAGCTTCGGGACAGGGTATGGGGAGCTGTTTTTT
. | 15 | . | TRBJ2-3 | TRBV7-2 | CASSSGLVRGDTQYF | TGTGCCAGCAGTTCCGGACTAGTTAGGGGGGATACGCAGTATTTT
. | 13 | TRBD1 | TRBJ2-7 | TRBV10-2 | CASTLDRAHEQYF | TGCGCCAGCACCCTGGACAGGGCCCACGAGCAGTACTTC
once | 15 | TRBD1 | TRBJ1-2 | TRBV4-1 | CASSGRQGANYGYTF | TGCGCCAGCAGCGGCCGACAGGGGGCGAACTATGGCTACACCTTC
. | 13 | TRBD1 | TRBJ1-5 | TRBV6-6 | CASHRQGGQPQHF | TGTGCCAGTCACCGACAGGGAGGCCAGCCCCAGCATTTT
. | 12 | . | TRBJ1-2 | TRBV2 | CASSPGNYGYTF | TGTGCCAGCAGTCCAGGGAACTATGGCTACACCTTC
once | 17 | TRBD1 | TRBJ2-2 | TRBV3-1/TRBV3-2 | CASAGGQGRGFTGELFF | TGTGCCAGCGCTGGAGGACAGGGTCGAGGATTCACCGGGGAGCTGTTTTTT
. | 13 | . | TRBJ1-5 | TRBV6-5 | CASSSYSNQPQHF | TGTGCCAGCAGCTCCTATAGCAATCAGCCCCAGCATTTT
. | 13 | . | TRBJ1-6 | TRBV30 | CAWRGGGNSPLHF | TGTGCCTGGAGAGGGGGGGGGAATTCACCCCTCCACTTT
once | 14 | . | TRBJ1-2 | TRBV7-2 | CASRPAGFNYGYTF | TGTGCCAGCAGACCCGCGGGCTTCAACTATGGCTACACCTTC
once | 13 | . | TRBJ2-3 | TRBV19 | CASSNQGPDTQYF | TGTGCCAGTAGTAACCAGGGTCCAGATACGCAGTATTTT
. | 16 | TRBD2 | TRBJ2-1 | TRBV7-6 | CASSSPVGGGYNEQFF | TGTGCCAGCAGCTCCCCCGTTGGGGGGGGGTACAATGAGCAGTTCTTC
. | 16 | TRBD2 | TRBJ2-5 | TRBV10-1 | CASSEVQGREGETQYF | TGCGCCAGCAGTGAGGTTCAAGGGAGGGAGGGTGAGACCCAGTACTTC
. | 17 | TRBD2 | TRBJ2-1 | TRBV4-1 | CASSPYPAGTRYNEQFF | TGCGCCAGCAGCCCCTACCCAGCCGGGACTAGGTACAATGAGCAGTTCTTC
. | 13 | . | TRBJ2-5 | TRBV24-1 | CATSDLRGETQYF | TGTGCCACCAGTGATTTGCGAGGAGAGACCCAGTACTTC